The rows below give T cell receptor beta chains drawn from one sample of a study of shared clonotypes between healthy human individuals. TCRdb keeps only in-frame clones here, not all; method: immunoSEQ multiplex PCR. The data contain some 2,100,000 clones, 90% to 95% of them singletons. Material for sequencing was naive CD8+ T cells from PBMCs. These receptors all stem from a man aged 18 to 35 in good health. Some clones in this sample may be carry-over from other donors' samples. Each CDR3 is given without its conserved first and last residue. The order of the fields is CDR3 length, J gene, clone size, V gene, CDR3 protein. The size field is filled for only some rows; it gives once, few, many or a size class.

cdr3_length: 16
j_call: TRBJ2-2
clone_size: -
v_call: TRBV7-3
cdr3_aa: ASSLLGLAGDGTGELF

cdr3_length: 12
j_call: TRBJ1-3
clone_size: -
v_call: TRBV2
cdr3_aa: ASSESSDLDTIY

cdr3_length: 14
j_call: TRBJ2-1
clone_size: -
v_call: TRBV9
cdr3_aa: ASTLTSGIGIHEQF

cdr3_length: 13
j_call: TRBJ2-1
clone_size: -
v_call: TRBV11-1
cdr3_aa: ASSPDASGWFEQF

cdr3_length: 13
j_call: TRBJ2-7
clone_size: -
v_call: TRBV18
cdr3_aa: ASSLAGGRSREQY

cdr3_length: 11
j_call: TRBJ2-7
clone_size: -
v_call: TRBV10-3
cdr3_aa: AANRDRPYEQY

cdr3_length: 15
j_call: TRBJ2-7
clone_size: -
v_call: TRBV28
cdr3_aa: AGSFPLGQGPSYEQY

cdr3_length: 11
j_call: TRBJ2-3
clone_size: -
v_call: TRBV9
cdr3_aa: ASSAYDTDTQY

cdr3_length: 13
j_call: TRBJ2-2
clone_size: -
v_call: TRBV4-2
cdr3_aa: ASSLKETGSGELF

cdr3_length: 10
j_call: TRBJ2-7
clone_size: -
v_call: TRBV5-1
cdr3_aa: ASSRTPYEQY

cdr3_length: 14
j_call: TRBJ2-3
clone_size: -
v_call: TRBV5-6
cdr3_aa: ASSEGTGYFTDTQY

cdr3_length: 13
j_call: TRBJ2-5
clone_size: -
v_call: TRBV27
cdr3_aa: ASSRGRGSQETQY

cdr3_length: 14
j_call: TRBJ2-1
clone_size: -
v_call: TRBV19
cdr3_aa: ASSMAGGSSYNEQF

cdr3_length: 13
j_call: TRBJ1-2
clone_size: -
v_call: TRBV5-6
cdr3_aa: ASSYPTGYHYGYT

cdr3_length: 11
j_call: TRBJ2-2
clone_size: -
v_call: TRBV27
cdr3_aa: ASSPSQAGELF

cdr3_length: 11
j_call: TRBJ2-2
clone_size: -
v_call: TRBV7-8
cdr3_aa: ASSSRLSGELF

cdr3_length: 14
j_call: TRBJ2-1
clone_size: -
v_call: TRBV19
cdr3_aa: ASSTIAGGPYNEQF

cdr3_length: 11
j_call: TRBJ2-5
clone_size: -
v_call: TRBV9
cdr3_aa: ASSVAVEETQY

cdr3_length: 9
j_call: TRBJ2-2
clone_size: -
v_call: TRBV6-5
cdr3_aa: ASRDTGELF

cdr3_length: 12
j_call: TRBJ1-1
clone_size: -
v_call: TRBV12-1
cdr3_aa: ASSTRTGVPEAF

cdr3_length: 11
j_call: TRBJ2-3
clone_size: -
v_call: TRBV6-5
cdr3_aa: ASSLADTDTQY

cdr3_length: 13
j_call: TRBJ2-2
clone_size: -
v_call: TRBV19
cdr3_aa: ASSTDSWNTGELF

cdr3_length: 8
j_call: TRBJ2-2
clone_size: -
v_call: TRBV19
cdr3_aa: ASSGGELF

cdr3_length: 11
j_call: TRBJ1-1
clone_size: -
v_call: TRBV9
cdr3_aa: ASSAGGFTEAF

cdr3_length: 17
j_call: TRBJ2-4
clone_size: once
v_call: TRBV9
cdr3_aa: ASSEERAVGSALWNIQY

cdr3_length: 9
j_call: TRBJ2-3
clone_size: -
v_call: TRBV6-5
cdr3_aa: ASYGADTQY

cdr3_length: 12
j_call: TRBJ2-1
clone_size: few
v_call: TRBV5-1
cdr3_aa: ASREDRGRNEQF

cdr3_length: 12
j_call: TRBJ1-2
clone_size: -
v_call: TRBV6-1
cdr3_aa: ASSDDEESYGYT

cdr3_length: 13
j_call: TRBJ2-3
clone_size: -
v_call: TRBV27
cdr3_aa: ASSFLSARTDTQY

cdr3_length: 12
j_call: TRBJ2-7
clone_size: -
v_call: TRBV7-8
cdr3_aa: ASSLVQSSYEQY

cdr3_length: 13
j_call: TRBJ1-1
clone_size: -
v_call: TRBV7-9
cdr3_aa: ASSLGSPLNTEAF

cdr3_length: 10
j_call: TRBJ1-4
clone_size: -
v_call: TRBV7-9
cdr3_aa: ASSLTGEKLF

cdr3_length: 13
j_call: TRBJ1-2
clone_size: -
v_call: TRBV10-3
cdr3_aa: AISVRTGTNYGYT

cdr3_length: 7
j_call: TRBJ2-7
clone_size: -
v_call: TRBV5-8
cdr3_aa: ASRRGGG

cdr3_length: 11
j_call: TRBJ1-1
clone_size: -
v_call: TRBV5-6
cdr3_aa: ASSPGVGTEAF

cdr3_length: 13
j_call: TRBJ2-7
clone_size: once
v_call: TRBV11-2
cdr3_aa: ASSPRTSGSYEQY

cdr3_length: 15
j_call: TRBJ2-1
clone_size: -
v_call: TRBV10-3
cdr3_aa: AISVGLAGPSYNEQF

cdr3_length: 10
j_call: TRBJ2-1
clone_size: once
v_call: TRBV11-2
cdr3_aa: ASSFNFNEQF

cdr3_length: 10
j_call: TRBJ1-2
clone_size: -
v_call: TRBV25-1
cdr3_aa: ASSPGGTGYT

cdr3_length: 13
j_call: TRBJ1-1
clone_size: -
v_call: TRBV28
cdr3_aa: ASSLNGGEGTEAF

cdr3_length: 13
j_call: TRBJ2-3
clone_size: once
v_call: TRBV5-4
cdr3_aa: ASSWAAGRTDTQY

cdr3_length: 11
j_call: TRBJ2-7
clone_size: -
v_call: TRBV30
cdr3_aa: AWGAGGRSEQY

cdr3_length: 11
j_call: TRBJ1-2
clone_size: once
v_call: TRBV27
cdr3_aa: ASSPRVGYGYT

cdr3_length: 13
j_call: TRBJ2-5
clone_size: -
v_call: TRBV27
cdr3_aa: ASSLYGTTQETQY

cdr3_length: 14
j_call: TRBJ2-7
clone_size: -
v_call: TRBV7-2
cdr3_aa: ASSSFSGSNGYEQY

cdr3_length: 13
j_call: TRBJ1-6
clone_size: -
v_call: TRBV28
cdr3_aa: ASRGLQGTLSPLH

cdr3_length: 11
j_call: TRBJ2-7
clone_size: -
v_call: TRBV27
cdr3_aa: ASFGQGAKEQY

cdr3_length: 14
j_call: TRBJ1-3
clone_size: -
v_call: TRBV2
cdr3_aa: ASSAGTGAAGNTIY

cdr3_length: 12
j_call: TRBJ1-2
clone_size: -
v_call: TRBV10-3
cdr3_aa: AISESRGGLGYT

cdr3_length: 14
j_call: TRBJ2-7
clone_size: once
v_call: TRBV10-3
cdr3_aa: AISKTSGTGSYEQY

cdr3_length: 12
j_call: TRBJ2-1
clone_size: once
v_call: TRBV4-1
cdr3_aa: ASSLRDRGDEQF

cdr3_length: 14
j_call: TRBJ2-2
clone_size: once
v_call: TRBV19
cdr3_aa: ASSQREGRVTGELF

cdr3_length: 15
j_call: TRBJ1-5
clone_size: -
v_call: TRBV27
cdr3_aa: ASSPLPGRGSNQPQH

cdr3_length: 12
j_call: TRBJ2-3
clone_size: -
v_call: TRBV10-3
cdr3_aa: AISELNGVDTQY

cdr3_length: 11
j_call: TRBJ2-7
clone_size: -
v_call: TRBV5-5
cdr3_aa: ASSLGLKYEQY